Listed below are T cell receptor beta chains from one sample, sequenced in a study of T cell repertoires in cytomegalovirus infection. TCRdb fed the reads into MiXCR, producing one record per CDR3 protein. The repertoire holds about 360,000 distinct CDR3 sequences, with 15% to 20% as singletons. Sequenced material: PBMCs. The receptors originated from a human donor in good health (CMV status not recorded). Some clones in this sample may be carry-over from other donors' samples. Each CDR3 is given with its conserved first and last residue. A D gene is named only where the DNA matches it firmly. The size of a clone is reported for some rows only, either as once, few or many, or as a class for expanded clones.

j_gene: TRBJ1-1; v_gene: TRBV4-1; abundance: -; d_gene: -; CDR3aa: CASSRLGVRLNTEAFF; CDR3nt: TGCGCCAGCAGCCGCCTAGGAGTGAGGCTGAACACTGAAGCTTTCTTT
j_gene: TRBJ2-7; v_gene: TRBV2; abundance: -; d_gene: TRBD2; CDR3aa: CASTSAAGAYEQYF; CDR3nt: TGTGCCAGCACTTCCGCGGCGGGGGCCTACGAGCAGTACTTC
j_gene: TRBJ2-5; v_gene: TRBV7-2; abundance: many; d_gene: -; CDR3aa: CASRWGWEETQYF; CDR3nt: TGTGCCAGCAGGTGGGGGTGGGAAGAGACCCAGTACTTC
j_gene: TRBJ2-7; v_gene: TRBV20-1; abundance: -; d_gene: -; CDR3aa: CSARLVYEQYF; CDR3nt: TGCAGTGCTCGTCTAGTGTACGAGCAGTACTTC
j_gene: TRBJ2-7; v_gene: TRBV7-2; abundance: many; d_gene: -; CDR3aa: CASSSRRGQKPYEQYF; CDR3nt: TGTGCCAGCAGCTCCAGGCGGGGACAAAAACCCTACGAGCAGTACTTC
j_gene: TRBJ2-7; v_gene: TRBV6-5; abundance: few; d_gene: -; CDR3aa: CASSRSGWEQYF; CDR3nt: TGTGCCAGCAGCCGCTCGGGGTGGGAGCAGTACTTC
j_gene: TRBJ1-5; v_gene: TRBV12-3/TRBV12-4; abundance: -; d_gene: -; CDR3aa: CASSYANQPQHF; CDR3nt: TGTGCCAGCAGCTATGCGAATCAGCCCCAGCATTTT
j_gene: TRBJ1-6; v_gene: TRBV28; abundance: few; d_gene: -; CDR3aa: CASSFPLPTRDSPLHF; CDR3nt: TGTGCCAGCAGTTTCCCCCTACCAACCCGGGATTCACCCCTCCACTTT
j_gene: TRBJ2-5; v_gene: TRBV2; abundance: many; d_gene: -; CDR3aa: CASRSRRNQETQYF; CDR3nt: TGTGCCAGCAGGAGCCGACGGAACCAAGAGACCCAGTACTTC
j_gene: TRBJ2-5; v_gene: TRBV20-1; abundance: -; d_gene: -; CDR3aa: CSAKKETQYF; CDR3nt: TGCAGTGCTAAGAAGGAGACCCAGTACTTC
j_gene: TRBJ2-5; v_gene: TRBV7-2; abundance: few; d_gene: -; CDR3aa: CASSLVSGRSQETQYF; CDR3nt: TGTGCCAGCAGCTTAGTTTCGGGACGGTCCCAAGAGACCCAGTACTTC
j_gene: TRBJ1-1; v_gene: TRBV2; abundance: few; d_gene: -; CDR3aa: CASRGAFEAFF; CDR3nt: TGTGCCAGCAGAGGAGCCTTTGAAGCTTTCTTT
j_gene: TRBJ1-1; v_gene: TRBV7-6; abundance: few; d_gene: TRBD1; CDR3aa: CASSHSDLDRRDMNTEAFF; CDR3nt: TGTGCCAGCAGCCATTCAGATCTGGACAGGAGAGACATGAACACTGAAGCTTTCTTT
j_gene: TRBJ2-1; v_gene: TRBV5-4; abundance: -; d_gene: TRBD2; CDR3aa: CALASGRSGGDEQFF; CDR3nt: TGTGCCCTCGCGTCTGGTAGGAGCGGGGGGGATGAGCAGTTCTTC
j_gene: TRBJ1-1; v_gene: TRBV29-1; abundance: few; d_gene: -; CDR3aa: CSVEGGGNTEAFF; CDR3nt: TGCAGCGTTGAGGGGGGCGGTAACACTGAAGCTTTCTTT
j_gene: TRBJ2-1; v_gene: TRBV7-9; abundance: few; d_gene: -; CDR3aa: CASSPITGWYNEQFF; CDR3nt: TGTGCCAGCAGCCCGATAACAGGGTGGTACAATGAGCAGTTCTTC